This T cell receptor beta chain comes out of a study of cytomegalovirus exposure and HLA in healthy donors. Whole-study findings and limits: First-cohort TCR clusters were later found to tend to co-occur in the 120 or so validation repertoires.

The CDR3 covers 17 residues. The germline V gene has CDR1 SNHLY and CDR2 FYNNEI. The trim removed 3 bases at V and 1 base at J, leaving 5 bases unmatched. Details on this clone: Antigen unknown.

Assay used: immunoSEQ multiplex PCR; TCRdb lists only in-frame clones, some missing. In the table there are about 160,000 clones, 91% of which are singletons. Sequenced sample: PBMCs. This TCR derives from a woman aged 18-29 years in good health and CMV-seropositive. V usage is TRBV2 and J usage is TRBJ2-6; 8 nucleotides align to TRBD1. CDR3 coding DNA: TGTGCCAGCAGTGACAGGGGGCGCCTTTCTGGGGCCAACGTCCTGACTTTC. It encodes CASSDRGRLSGANVLTF.